Following are 28 T cell receptor beta chains from one sample sequenced in a study of shared clonotypes between healthy human individuals (dated by TCRdb to between 2020 and 2021). Library generation was performed with the immunoSEQ multiplex PCR assay. TCRdb limited this immuneACCESS table to in-frame rearrangements with V and J called. A share of clones is missing; checked studies link under half to unresolved V genes, and the rest is unexplained. The sample table holds around 500,000 clones, of which roughly 77% were seen once. Clones ranked in the top ten supply less than 15% of the sample. The material sequenced was PBMCs. The receptors derive from a woman between 35 and 50 years old in good health. Some clones in this sample may be carry-over from other donors' samples.

This sequence joins TRBV6-1 and TRBJ1-6; the D is unclear. Between the trimmed V and J ends, which lost 8 bases and 7 bases, there was a span of 15 bases. Germline values: CDR1 MNHNS, CDR2 SASEGT. This CDR3 is 14 amino acids long. CDR3 nucleotides: TGTGCCAGCGTGTGGAGGGTAAGGAATTCACCCCTCCACTTT. Encoded protein: CASVWRVRNSPLHF.

Of note for this clone: A read error may be the cause here, since a much bigger clone is one base away. The V and J genes are TRBV11-2 and TRBJ2-3; 13 bases are a match to TRBD2. Trimming took 6 bases from V and 1 from J; bases not matched to a gene: 1. Germline-derived CDR1 and CDR2 are SGHAT and FQNNGV. CDR3 length: 15 residues. The CDR3 nucleotides are TGTGCCAGCAGTGGGACTAGCGGGGGCACAGATACGCAGTATTTT. Translated, it gives CASSGTSGGTDTQYF.

V gene TRBV6-5 combines with J gene TRBJ2-1, with no clear D. V lost 6 bases, J lost 9 bases, and 12 bases lay in between. The CDR3 has 12 amino acids. Germline values: CDR1 MNHEY, CDR2 SVGAGI. The CDR3 nucleotides are TGTGCCAGCAGCGGTTATTGGGGTGAGCAGTTCTTC. Its protein is CASSGYWGEQFF.

The gene calls are TRBV2 and TRBJ2-2; TRBD2 might be the D (6 bases). Germline CDR1 is SNHLY and CDR2 is FYNNEI. There are 12 residues in the CDR3. The V end was cut by 4 bases, the J end by 11 bases, with 11 bases between. Written as DNA, the CDR3 is TGTGCCAGCAGTGGGGCGGGGCGAGAGCTGTTTTTT. It is translated as CASSGAGRELFF.

The chain combines TRBV27 with TRBJ1-4, with 10 bases matching TRBD1. Germline V gene sequence: CDR1 MNHEY, CDR2 SMNVEV (reference sequence). The trim removed 5 bases at V and 8 bases at J, leaving 11 bases unmatched. This CDR3 has 16 residues. For the CDR3, the DNA is TGTGCCAGCAGTAATCCGATGGACAGGGGGTTCGAAAAACTGTTTTTT. It specifies CASSNPMDRGFEKLFF. Combining the CDR3 with reference TRBV27 and TRBJ1-4 gives the whole variable domain EAQVTQNPRYLITVTGKKLTVTCSQNMNHEYMSWYRQDPGLGLRQIYYSMNVEVTDKGDVPEGYKVSRKEKRNFPLILESPSPNQTSLYFCASSNPMDRGFEKLFFGSGTQLSVL.

This rearrangement joins TRBV4-1 to TRBJ2-2; maybe TRBD2 (5 bases). Germline loops: CDR1 MGHRA, CDR2 YSYEKL. The CDR3 sequence is 17 residues long. The ends were cut back, 3 bases at V and 5 bases at J, with 19 bases in the middle. The CDR3 reads CASSHSRRSGFTGELFF. CDR3 coding DNA: TGCGCCAGCAGCCATTCTAGGCGATCGGGATTTACCGGGGAGCTGTTTTTT.

Comments on this clone: This specimen includes other DNA sequences encoding the same CDR3. The chain employs TRBV2 and TRBJ1-3; D remains ambiguous. Germline V gene data show CDR1 as SNHLY and CDR2 as FYNNEI. V shed 4 bases and J shed 4 bases, with 2 bases lying between them. The CDR3 loop spans 11 amino acids. The CDR3 region has the DNA TGTGCCAGCAGTGGCGGAAACACCATATATTTT. This codes for CASSGGNTIYF.

This chain joins TRBV5-6 and TRBJ1-6; D gene uncertain. Germline CDR1 is SGHDT and CDR2 is YYEEEE. CDR3 length: 12 residues. V dropped 1 base and J dropped 7 bases, with 3 bases sitting between them. This chain's CDR3 is CASSLSNSPLHF. CDR3 in DNA: TGTGCCAGCAGCTTGTCCAATTCACCCCTCCACTTT.

This clone was detected a few times. The rearrangement joins TRBV10-1 to TRBJ2-7; no definite D call. The germline V and J ends were trimmed by 4 bases and 7 bases, with 14 bases remaining between them. Germline lookup yields CDR1 WNHNN and CDR2 SYGVQD (reference sequence). The CDR3 is made up of 13 amino acids. Written as DNA, the CDR3 is TGCGCCAGCAGTGGTTCGATCCTTGGGGAGCAGTACTTC. It encodes CASSGSILGEQYF.

The CDR3 bases are TGCGCCAGCAGTGATCGGGACTCGATAGAGCAGTACTTC. Its translation: CASSDRDSIEQYF. The chain is built from TRBV10-1 and TRBJ2-7; tentative D call: TRBD2 (6 bases). This CDR3 contains 13 residues. The germline V and J ends were trimmed by 3 bases and 7 bases, with 13 bases remaining between them. Germline lookup yields CDR1 WNHNN and CDR2 SYGVQD (reference sequence).

The J gene is TRBJ1-2, the V gene TRBV4-2; D gene ambiguous. This CDR3 is 14 amino acids long. Trimming removed 0 bases from V and 6 bases from J, with 11 bases in between. Germline CDR1 LGHNA, CDR2 YNFKEQ. CDR3 loop: CASSQDAAFDGYTF. CDR3 nucleotides: TGTGCCAGCAGCCAAGATGCGGCGTTTGATGGCTACACCTTC.

The rearrangement joins TRBV28 to TRBJ2-1; 11 bases agree with TRBD1. The CDR3 totals 17 residues. CDR1 and CDR2 from the germline V gene are MDHEN and SYDVKM. The V gene end was trimmed by 5 bases and the J gene end by 6 bases; junction bases not matched to a gene: 12. In DNA form, the CDR3 reads TGTGCCAGCAGTCCCACTACCTCCGGGACAGGGGGCAATGAGCAGTTCTTC. It translates to CASSPTTSGTGGNEQFF.

In the case of this clone: Other DNA sequences in this sample translate to the same CDR3. The V call is TRBV7-9, the J call TRBJ2-3; D is perhaps TRBD2 (5 bases). The V gene's germline CDR1 is SEHNR and CDR2 FQNEAQ (reference sequence). This CDR3 region has 14 residues. V was cut by 2 bases and J by 0 bases, with 6 bases left in between. The CDR3 reads CASSLSGSTDTQYF. The CDR3 region has the DNA TGTGCCAGCAGCTTATCGGGGAGCACAGATACGCAGTATTTT.

The rearrangement links TRBV5-1 to TRBJ2-3; tentative D call: TRBD2 (6 bases). Germline CDR1 reads SGHRS; CDR2 reads YFSETQ. Trimming removed 5 bases from V and 2 bases from J, with 15 bases in between. The CDR3 is 15 residues long. In DNA form, the CDR3 reads TGCGCCAGCAGACCCGGGACTCTAACCACAGATACGCAGTATTTT. Its translation: CASRPGTLTTDTQYF. The full variable domain, in which reference TRBV5-1 and TRBJ2-3 provide the parts outside the CDR3, is KAGVTQTPRYLIKTRGQQVTLSCSPISGHRSVSWYQQTPGQGLQFLFEYFSETQRNKGNFPGRFSGRQFSNSRSEMNVSTLELGDSALYLCASRPGTLTTDTQYFGPGTRLTVL.

V and J are TRBV7-8 and TRBJ2-7; 14 bases are shared with TRBD2. The CDR3 sequence is 14 residues long. After removal of 5 bases from V and 6 bases from J, the junction contained 3 bases not matched to a gene. CDR1 SGHVS and CDR2 FQNEAQ come from the germline V gene. The CDR3 nucleotides read TGTGCCAGCAGCCGGGGACTAGCGGGAGCCGAGCAGTACTTC. This gives the protein CASSRGLAGAEQYF.

This sequence joins TRBV9 and TRBJ2-3; no reliable D call. The length of the CDR3 is 13 residues. Trimming took 1 base from V and 0 from J, leaving 3 bases between them. Germline assignment: CDR1 SGDLS and CDR2 YYNGEE. The CDR3 reads CASSVTSTDTQYF. The CDR3 DNA follows: TGTGCCAGCAGCGTAACCAGCACAGATACGCAGTATTTT.

The V gene is TRBV29-1, the J gene TRBJ1-1, with 7 bases lining up with TRBD1. V lost 4 bases to trimming and J lost 6 bases; unmatched junction nucleotides: 11. CDR1 SQVTM and CDR2 ANQGSEA come from the germline V gene. There are 14 residues in the CDR3. CDR3 sequence reads: CSVVPRQGVPEAFF. CDR3 bases: TGCAGCGTTGTTCCGCGACAGGGAGTACCTGAAGCTTTCTTT.

This clone was detected only once. CDR3 protein: CASSPDRGGNYGYTF. DNA for the CDR3: TGTGCCAGTAGCCCAGACAGGGGAGGAAACTATGGCTACACCTTC. This sequence joins TRBV19 and TRBJ1-2; 8 nucleotides line up with TRBD1. The CDR3 runs to 15 residues. J was trimmed by 2 bases and V by 6 bases; bases with no gene match: 8. Looked up from germline, CDR1 is LNHDA and CDR2 is SQIVND (reference sequence).

This rearrangement joins TRBV18 to TRBJ2-3; D is ambiguous. Trimming shortened V by 2 bases and J by 2 bases, and 8 bases separated the two germline ends. The CDR3 totals 14 residues. Germline V gene lookup returns CDR1 KGHSH and CDR2 LQKENI. CDR3 residues: CASSPVQDTDTQYF. In nucleotides, the CDR3 is TGTGCCAGCTCACCAGTCCAGGACACAGATACGCAGTATTTT.

The chain has TRBV9 and TRBJ1-1, with TRBD1 matching 7 bases. Trimming removed 4 bases from V and 6 bases from J; junction bases left unmatched: 9. Germline loops: CDR1 SGDLS, CDR2 YYNGEE. This CDR3 is built from 14 residues. This CDR3 reads CASSFRGGNAEAFF. The DNA for the CDR3 is TGTGCCAGCAGCTTCAGGGGGGGAAACGCTGAAGCTTTCTTT.

This chain joins TRBV6-5 and TRBJ1-5, with TRBD1 as a possible D gene (6 bases). Between the trimmed V and J ends, which lost 5 bases and 2 bases, there was a span of 10 bases. CDR1 MNHEY and CDR2 SVGAGI come from the germline V gene. The CDR3 is made up of 14 amino acids. CDR3 in amino acids: CASSRGSGNQPQHF. CDR3 nucleotide sequence: TGTGCCAGCAGTAGGGGGTCTGGCAATCAGCCCCAGCATTTT.

The J gene is TRBJ2-2, the V gene TRBV5-6, with D possibly matching TRBD1 (5 bases). Trimming pared 1 base from V and 3 bases from J, leaving 16 bases between. The CDR3 runs to 17 residues. Germline CDR1 reads SGHDT; CDR2 reads YYEEEE. As DNA, the CDR3 is TGTGCCAGCAGCTTGTCACAGGTCCTTGGGGACACCGGGGAGCTGTTTTTT. This sequence encodes CASSLSQVLGDTGELFF.

The gene calls are TRBV27 and TRBJ1-1; no definite D call. CDR1 MNHEY and CDR2 SMNVEV come from the germline V gene (reference sequence). The CDR3 is 14 amino acids. V gave up 3 bases and J gave up 1 base, with 9 bases separating them. The CDR3 is CASSFNGENTEAFF. The CDR3 nucleotides read TGTGCCAGCAGTTTTAATGGGGAGAACACTGAAGCTTTCTTT.

This chain joins TRBV28 and TRBJ1-2; 11 bases agree with TRBD1. Germline CDR1 is MDHEN and CDR2 is SYDVKM. This CDR3 is 13 amino acids long. The trim removed 6 bases at V and 8 bases at J, leaving 5 bases unmatched. The CDR3 protein is CASRLRTGGGYTF. The DNA for the CDR3 is TGTGCCAGCAGACTTAGGACAGGGGGCGGCTACACCTTC.

This rearrangement joins TRBV4-1 to TRBJ2-3, with unresolved D. CDR1 and CDR2 (germline): MGHRA, YSYEKL. The V end was cut by 2 bases, the J end by 4 bases, with 10 bases between. This CDR3 region has 14 residues. For the CDR3, the DNA is TGCGCCAGCAGCCAAAAGAACCAACCAGATACGCAGTATTTT. Protein: CASSQKNQPDTQYF.

The rearrangement joins TRBV27 to TRBJ1-1, with 10 positions matching TRBD1. Looked up from germline, CDR1 is MNHEY and CDR2 is SMNVEV (reference sequence). Unmatched junction bases numbered 7, after V lost 2 bases and J lost 1 base. The CDR3 covers 17 residues. The CDR3 bases are TGTGCCAGCAGTTTAAAACCGGGACAGGGGCCGAACACTGAAGCTTTCTTT. This encodes CASSLKPGQGPNTEAFF.

The gene calls are TRBV4-2 and TRBJ2-3; 8 positions agree with TRBD2. J lost 4 bases, V lost 0 bases, and 6 bases had no gene match. The germline V gene encodes CDR1 LGHNA and CDR2 YNFKEQ. This CDR3 is built from 16 residues. Here the CDR3 DNA reads TGTGCCAGCAGCCAAGAGTTGACTAGCGTGGCAGATACGCAGTATTTT. Its protein product is CASSQELTSVADTQYF.

This sequence joins TRBV28 and TRBJ2-3; 8 nucleotides match TRBD2. J gave up 4 bases and V 5 bases, and 11 bases lay outside the gene matches. Germline V gives CDR1 MDHEN, CDR2 SYDVKM. The CDR3 is 16 residues long. CDR3 region: CASSPHGAGESDTQYF. CDR3 coding DNA: TGTGCCAGCAGTCCCCATGGAGCGGGAGAATCAGATACGCAGTATTTT.